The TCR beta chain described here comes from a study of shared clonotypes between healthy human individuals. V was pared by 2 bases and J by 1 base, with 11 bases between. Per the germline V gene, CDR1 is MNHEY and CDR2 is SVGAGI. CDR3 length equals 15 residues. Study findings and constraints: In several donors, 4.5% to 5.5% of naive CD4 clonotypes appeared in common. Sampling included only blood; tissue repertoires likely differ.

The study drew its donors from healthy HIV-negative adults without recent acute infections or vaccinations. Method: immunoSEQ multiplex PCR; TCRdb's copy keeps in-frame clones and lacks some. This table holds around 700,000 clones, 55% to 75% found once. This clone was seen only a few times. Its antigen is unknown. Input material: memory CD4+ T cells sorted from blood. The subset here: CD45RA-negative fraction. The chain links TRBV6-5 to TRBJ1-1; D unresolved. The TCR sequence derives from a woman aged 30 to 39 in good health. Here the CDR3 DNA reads TGTGCCAGCAGTTACGATGGGCGGCAGAACACTGAAGCTTTCTTT. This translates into CASSYDGRQNTEAFF.